These 15 T cell receptor beta chains share one sample of origin, sequenced in a study of T-cell memory formation after mild COVID-19. TCRdb analysed the 5' RACE reads with MiXCR anew, one entry per CDR3 protein. The sample shows just under 550,000 distinct CDR3 sequences, over 20% of them seen only once. Sample: PBMCs or a T cell subset sorted from them (not recorded which). These receptors all stem from an adult woman who had mild COVID-19 (a few samples of this study predate the infection). Cell type and time point are not known.

This clonotype appeared once. The V call is TRBV5-6, the J call TRBJ1-5; TRBD1 aligns across 10 bases. The CDR3 spans 16 residues. The germline V gene encodes CDR1 SGHDT and CDR2 YYEEEE. With 2 bases clipped from V and 0 bases from J, the junction kept 2 bases outside the gene matches. The CDR3 DNA reads as TGTGCCAGCAGCTTTGGACAGGGGGTTAGCAATCAGCCCCAGCATTTT. Amino acid sequence: CASSFGQGVSNQPQHF.

The chain has TRBV12-3 or TRBV12-4 and TRBJ1-2; the match to TRBD1 covers 10 bases. The V gene end was trimmed by 5 bases and the J gene end by 12 bases; junction bases not matched to a gene: 3. This CDR3 has 11 residues. This CDR3 is CASSPGTGDTF. The CDR3 region has the DNA TGTGCCAGCAGTCCCGGGACAGGGGACACCTTC.

The rearrangement joins TRBV18 to TRBJ1-6, with D possibly matching TRBD1 (5 bases). There are 18 residues in the CDR3. Trimming took off 0 bases at V and 0 bases at J, with 12 bases between the two ends. Germline V gene sequence: CDR1 KGHSH, CDR2 LQKENI. CDR3 in amino acids: CASSPPEGVSSYNSPLHF. The CDR3 DNA follows: TGTGCCAGCTCACCACCCGAAGGGGTGAGCTCCTATAATTCACCCCTCCACTTT.

This clonotype was observed a handful of times. The rearrangement links TRBV30 to TRBJ1-1, with 8 positions matching TRBD1. The junction had 1 base not matched to a gene; V was cut back by 0 bases and J by 1 base. The length of the CDR3 is 14 residues. The V gene's germline CDR1 is GTSNPN and CDR2 SVGIG (reference sequence). DNA for the CDR3: TGTGCCTGGAGTGTTGACAGGGGGAACACTGAAGCTTTCTTT. Amino acid sequence: CAWSVDRGNTEAFF.

The chain carries TRBV7-6 and TRBJ1-5; tentative D call: TRBD1 (6 bases). V was pared by 5 bases and J by 4 bases, with 12 bases between. Germline V lookup: CDR1 SGHVS, CDR2 FNYEAQ. CDR3 length: 14 residues. CDR3 sequence (DNA): TGTGCCAGCAGCCCAGACAGGATTAATCAGCCCCAGCATTTT. Protein: CASSPDRINQPQHF.

This clonotype was found many times. V is TRBV5-1 and J is TRBJ2-3; 9 bases line up with TRBD2. Germline V gene lookup returns CDR1 SGHRS and CDR2 YFSETQ. The CDR3 is 14 residues long. V dropped 7 bases and J dropped 4; count of bases not matched to a gene: 7. The CDR3 region is CASCSLAGADTQYF. In DNA form, the CDR3 reads TGCGCCAGCTGCAGCTTAGCGGGGGCAGATACGCAGTATTTT.

This sequence joins TRBV6-2 or TRBV6-3 and TRBJ2-7; no definite D call. CDR1 and CDR2 from the germline V gene are MNHEY and SVGEGT. Trimming removed 5 bases at V and 3 bases at J, with 8 bases between. The CDR3 totals 12 residues. CDR3 DNA sequence: TGTGCCAGCAGTACTACGGGCTACGAGCAGTACTTC. Its translation: CASSTTGYEQYF.

This chain uses TRBV9 with TRBJ2-3, with 8 nucleotides matching TRBD2. CDR1 SGDLS and CDR2 YYNGEE come from the germline V gene. This CDR3 is 16 amino acids long. V trimming: 0 bases; J trimming: 4 bases; junction bases outside the gene matches: 7. DNA for the CDR3: TGTGCCAGCAGCGTAGGGGAGCGGGAGTTGGCAGATACGCAGTATTTT. Encoded protein: CASSVGERELADTQYF.

The chain carries TRBV29-1 and TRBJ1-2; 10 bases align to TRBD1. CDR1 is SQVTM, CDR2 ANQGSEA, per germline. The CDR3 spans 14 residues. V was clipped by 4 bases and J by 4 bases; unmatched bases: 6. The CDR3 nucleotides are TGCAGCGTTGGAGGGACAGGGGAACGCTATGGCTACACCTTC. The encoded protein is CSVGGTGERYGYTF.

The V gene is TRBV3-1, the J gene TRBJ1-1, with 10 bases aligning to TRBD1. Trimming at V came to 1 base and at J to 5 bases, leaving 7 bases not matched to a gene. The CDR3 covers 16 residues. Germline V gene lookup returns CDR1 LGHDT and CDR2 YNNKEL (reference sequence). The CDR3 coding sequence is TGTGCCAGCAGCCAAGCGACAGGGGGCATGAGAACTGAAGCTTTCTTT. Encoded protein: CASSQATGGMRTEAFF.

This clonotype was counted between two and nine times. This chain connects TRBV29-1 to TRBJ1-1; no firm D call. This CDR3 is built from 14 residues. Trimming took 3 bases from V and 4 from J, leaving 15 bases between them. CDR1 and CDR2 from the germline V gene are SQVTM and ANQGSEA. Here the CDR3 reads CSVETPYVGTEAFF. In nucleotides, the CDR3 is TGCAGCGTTGAGACACCCTATGTGGGCACTGAAGCTTTCTTT.

The rearrangement uses TRBV19 and TRBJ1-2; perhaps TRBD1 as D (5 bases). Germline values: CDR1 LNHDA, CDR2 SQIVND (reference sequence). The CDR3 loop spans 16 amino acids. V was pared by 5 bases and J by 4 bases, with 20 bases between. DNA of the CDR3: TGTGCCAGTAGTGTTTGGGACGGAGACCAAACCTATGGCTACACCTTC. Protein sequence: CASSVWDGDQTYGYTF.

This clonotype has a handful of counts. The genes are TRBV4-2 and TRBJ2-1; tentative D call: TRBD1 (5 bases). V lost 0 bases to trimming and J lost 4 bases, with 10 bases between them. This CDR3 has 15 amino acids. Germline CDR1 LGHNA, CDR2 YNFKEQ. The CDR3 sequence: CASSQDPRGYNEQFF. In nucleotides, the CDR3 is TGTGCCAGCAGCCAAGATCCAAGGGGTTACAATGAGCAGTTCTTC.

This clonotype was recorded once. The V call is TRBV4-2, the J call TRBJ1-1, with D possibly being TRBD1 (6 bases). This CDR3 is built from 15 residues. Germline assignment: CDR1 LGHNA and CDR2 YNFKEQ. V gave up 3 bases and J gave up 0 bases, with 11 bases separating them. The CDR3 coding sequence is TGTGCCAGCAGCCACCGAGGACAGATGAACACTGAAGCTTTCTTT. Encoded protein: CASSHRGQMNTEAFF.

The rearrangement links TRBV25-1 to TRBJ2-1; unclear D gene. V was cut by 1 base and J by 5 bases, with 12 bases left in between. Germline V gene data show CDR1 as MGHDK and CDR2 as SYGVNS. The CDR3 loop spans 15 amino acids. The CDR3: CASSESSSLHNEQFF. In DNA, the CDR3 is TGTGCCAGCAGTGAATCCTCCAGTCTGCACAATGAGCAGTTCTTC.